What follows describes a single T cell receptor (beta chain). CDR1 is LNHDA, CDR2 SQIVND, per germline (reference sequence). The CDR3 extends over 15 amino acids. TCRdb processed the 5' RACE reads again and assigns one entry to each CDR3 protein, with no DNA. The sample table includes 500,000 to 700,000 distinct CDR3 sequences. This entry comes from a study of T cells expressing NK-cell markers. Study information: Investigators obtained TCR beta repertoires from sorted CD3+CD56+NKG2C+, CD3+CD56+NKG2C- and CD3+CD56-NKG2C+ T cells. Seven sequenced donors out of eight were HCMV-seropositive, one seronegative.

V usage is TRBV19 and J usage is TRBJ2-1; TCRdb returns TRBD2, unconfirmable since there is no DNA. Sequenced: blood T cells: a sorted CD56 or NKG2C T cell subset, CD4+ or CD8+ T cells, or bulk PBMC T cells (not recorded which). The origin of this receptor is a man aged 18 to 29 in good health. The CDR3 sequence is CASTLTSGSYNEQFF. The entire variable domain, with the rest obtained from reference TRBV19 and TRBJ2-1, is as follows: DGGITQSPKYLFRKEGQNVTLSCEQNLNHDAMYWYRQDPGQGLRLIYYSQIVNDFQKGDIAEGYSVSREKKESFPLTVTSAQKNPTAFYLCASTLTSGSYNEQFFGPGTRLTVL.